The 16 T cell receptor beta chains below were found in one sample sequenced in a study of PD-L1 blockade in urothelial cancer. Generated by immunoSEQ multiplex PCR, the TCRdb table keeps only in-frame clones and is missing some. Among approximately 110,000 clones listed, around 85% were seen once. The material was PBMCs, obtained around atezolizumab (anti-PD-L1) treatment. Receptors originate from a man aged 45-65 years with urothelial cancer.

The chain links TRBV7-9 to TRBJ2-7; 12 bases align to TRBD2. The ends lost 1 base at V and 5 bases at J; junction bases unmatched: 6. There are 16 residues in the CDR3. Germline V gene data show CDR1 as SEHNR and CDR2 as FQNEAQ (reference sequence). The CDR3 nucleotides read TGTGCCAGCAGCTTAGGGACTAGCGGGAATGTCCACGAGCAGTACTTC. It specifies CASSLGTSGNVHEQYF. The whole variable domain, remainder taken from reference TRBV7-9 and TRBJ2-7, is DTGVSQNPRHKITKRGQNVTFRCDPISEHNRLYWYRQTLGQGPEFLTYFQNEAQLEKSRLLSDRFSAERPKGSFSTLEIQRTEQGDSAMYLCASSLGTSGNVHEQYFGPGTRLTVT.

This chain connects TRBV28 to TRBJ1-2; 9 nucleotides agree with TRBD1. Trimming at V came to 6 bases and at J to 7 bases, leaving 12 bases not matched to a gene. The CDR3 has 15 residues. In germline, CDR1 is MDHEN, CDR2 SYDVKM. The CDR3 spells CASSTFGTGSRGYTF. The CDR3, as DNA: TGTGCCAGCAGCACATTCGGGACAGGGTCCCGTGGCTACACCTTC.

The CDR3 protein is CASSLVWTGDGEQYF. In DNA, the CDR3 is TGCGCCAGCAGCTTGGTGTGGACAGGGGATGGCGAGCAGTACTTC. The chain recombines TRBV5-1 with TRBJ2-7; TRBD1 matches at 9 bases. Germline V gene data show CDR1 as SGHRS and CDR2 as YFSETQ. The CDR3 has 15 residues. The V segment lost 0 bases and the J segment 6 bases; nucleotides outside the gene matches: 7.

The gene calls are TRBV6-4 and TRBJ1-5, with 8 bases that match TRBD1. V was pared by 3 bases and J by 7 bases, with 2 bases of the junction left unmatched. This CDR3 region has 13 residues. CDR1 is MRHNA and CDR2 is SNTAGT in the germline V gene. CDR3 nucleotide sequence: TGTGCCAGCAGTGAACAGGGGGGGCAGCCCCAGCATTTT. It is translated as CASSEQGGQPQHF.

The chain employs TRBV15 and TRBJ2-3; maybe TRBD1 (6 bases). Trimming removed 4 bases at V and 5 bases at J, with 13 bases between. The CDR3 is 14 amino acids. Germline CDR1 is LNHNV and CDR2 is YYDKDF (reference sequence). This CDR3 is CATSIRQGIDTQYF. In nucleotides, the CDR3 is TGTGCCACCAGCATCAGGCAGGGGATAGATACGCAGTATTTT.

The rearrangement links TRBV2 to TRBJ2-1; 9 nucleotides agree with TRBD1. This CDR3 region has 15 residues. The V and J ends lost 5 bases and 7 bases, in that order; junction bases with no gene match: 9. Germline values: CDR1 SNHLY, CDR2 FYNNEI. Here the CDR3 reads CASSTLQGAGNEQFF. CDR3 DNA: TGTGCCAGCAGTACGTTACAGGGGGCGGGTAATGAGCAGTTCTTC. The full variable domain, completed using reference TRBV2 and TRBJ2-1, is EPEVTQTPSHQVTQMGQEVILRCVPISNHLYFYWYRQILGQKVEFLVSFYNNEISEKSEIFDDQFSVERPDGSNFTLKIRSTKLEDSAMYFCASSTLQGAGNEQFFGPGTRLTVL.

V usage is TRBV28 and J usage is TRBJ1-6; D perhaps matches TRBD1 (5 bases). Trimming stripped 2 bases from V and 5 bases from J, with 10 bases between. The CDR3 sequence is 15 residues long. Germline CDR1 and CDR2: MDHEN and SYDVKM. Here the CDR3 reads CASSLTRANNSPLHF. The CDR3 coding sequence is TGTGCCAGCAGTTTAACCAGGGCTAATAATTCACCCCTCCACTTT.

The DNA of the CDR3 is TGTGCCAGCAGCTTCGCCCTAGGACTAGCGGGAGGGCCTGGTTCGCCCAGGGAGCTGTTTTTT. Its protein product is CASSFALGLAGGPGSPRELFF. The chain carries TRBV12-1 and TRBJ2-2; the D segment call TRBD2 is taken from the table without a DNA check. TRBV12-1 is marked as a pseudogene. The CDR3 spans 21 residues.

The rearrangement links TRBV5-4 to TRBJ2-7; 7 nucleotides match TRBD2. CDR1 and CDR2 from the germline V gene are SGHNT and YYREEE (reference sequence). V lost 4 bases and J lost 0; bases outside the gene matches: 4. The CDR3 has 14 amino acids. The CDR3 DNA reads as TGTGCCAGCAGCCAGCAGCGGGACTCCTACGAGCAGTACTTC. Protein: CASSQQRDSYEQYF.

The chain recombines TRBV28 with TRBJ1-1, with unresolved D. The CDR3 consists of 12 residues. The V gene's germline CDR1 is MDHEN and CDR2 SYDVKM. Trimming cost V 6 bases and J 6 bases, with 11 bases left between them. CDR3 in DNA: TGTGCCAGCAGAAGGCAGGCCTCTGAAGCTTTCTTT. This translates into CASRRQASEAFF.

This chain links TRBV11-2 with TRBJ1-2; TRBD1 matches at 8 bases. V was clipped by 4 bases and J by 4 bases; unmatched bases: 2. This CDR3 contains 13 residues. Germline V gene data show CDR1 as SGHAT and CDR2 as FQNNGV. CDR3 residues: CASSSTGGYGYTF. In DNA form, the CDR3 reads TGTGCCAGCAGCTCCACAGGGGGCTATGGCTACACCTTC. Complete variable domain (other parts from reference TRBV11-2 and TRBJ1-2): EAGVAQSPRYKIIEKRQSVAFWCNPISGHATLYWYQQILGQGPKLLIQFQNNGVVDDSQLPKDRFSAERLKGVDSTLKIQPAKLEDSAVYLCASSSTGGYGYTFGSGTRLTVV.

The genes are TRBV2 and TRBJ2-1, with 9 bases identical to TRBD2. This CDR3 is built from 19 residues. The germline V gene encodes CDR1 SNHLY and CDR2 FYNNEI. With V trimmed by 2 bases and J by 8 bases, 19 bases remained unmatched. CDR3 region: CASSEILGGLAGKRDEQFF. The CDR3 DNA follows: TGTGCCAGCAGTGAAATCCTCGGGGGGCTAGCGGGGAAAAGGGATGAGCAGTTCTTC.

This clone was detected only once. The J gene is TRBJ1-2, the V gene TRBV28; D call uncertain. This CDR3 is 11 amino acids long. The V end lost 2 bases, the J end lost 8 bases, and 6 bases lay between the germline ends. Germline assignment: CDR1 MDHEN and CDR2 SYDVKM. The CDR3, as DNA: TGTGCCAGCAGTTTAACTCGGGGCTACACCTTC. Encoded protein: CASSLTRGYTF.

The V gene is TRBV11-2, the J gene TRBJ2-1; 7 bases are shared with TRBD2. With V trimmed by 3 bases and J by 4 bases, 6 bases remained unmatched. The germline CDR1 and CDR2 sequences are SGHAT and FQNNGV. This CDR3 region has 15 residues. The chain's CDR3 is CASSLGGTKYNEQFF. The CDR3 region has the DNA TGTGCCAGCAGCTTGGGCGGGACTAAATACAATGAGCAGTTCTTC.

The V call is TRBV5-1, the J call TRBJ1-2; 8 positions agree with TRBD1. The CDR3 is made up of 16 amino acids. V was clipped by 0 bases and J by 3 bases; unmatched bases: 7. In germline, CDR1 is SGHRS, CDR2 YFSETQ. The CDR3 loop is CASSLGGRGRDYGYTF. The CDR3 coding sequence is TGCGCCAGCAGCTTGGGTGGCAGGGGGCGAGACTATGGCTACACCTTC.

The rearrangement uses TRBV5-1 and TRBJ2-1; 11 bases align to TRBD2. V shed 2 bases and J 7 bases; nucleotides not matched to a gene: 5. The CDR3 is 15 amino acids. Germline assignment: CDR1 SGHRS and CDR2 YFSETQ. DNA of the CDR3: TGCGCCAGCAGCTTCCTAGCGGGAGGTAGTAATGAGCAGTTCTTC. Amino acid sequence: CASSFLAGGSNEQFF.